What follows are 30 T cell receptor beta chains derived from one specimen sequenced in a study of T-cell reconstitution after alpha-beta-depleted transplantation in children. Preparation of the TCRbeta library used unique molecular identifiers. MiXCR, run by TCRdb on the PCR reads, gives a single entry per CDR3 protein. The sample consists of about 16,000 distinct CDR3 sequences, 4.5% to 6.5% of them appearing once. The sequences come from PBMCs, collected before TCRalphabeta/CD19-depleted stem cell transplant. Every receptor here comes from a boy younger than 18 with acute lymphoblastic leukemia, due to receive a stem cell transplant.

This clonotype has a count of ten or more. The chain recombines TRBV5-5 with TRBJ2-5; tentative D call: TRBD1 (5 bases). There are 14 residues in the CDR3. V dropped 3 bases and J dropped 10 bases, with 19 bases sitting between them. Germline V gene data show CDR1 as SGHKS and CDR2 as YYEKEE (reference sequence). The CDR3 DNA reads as TGTGCCAGCAGCTCAGGACCGGGTCTTAGGGGCCAGTACTTC. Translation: CASSSGPGLRGQYF.

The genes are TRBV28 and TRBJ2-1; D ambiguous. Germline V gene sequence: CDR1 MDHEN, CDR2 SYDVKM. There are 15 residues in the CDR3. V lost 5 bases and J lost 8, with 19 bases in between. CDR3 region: CASSPPYWVSDEQFF. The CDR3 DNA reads TGTGCCAGCAGTCCCCCTTATTGGGTGAGCGATGAGCAGTTCTTC.

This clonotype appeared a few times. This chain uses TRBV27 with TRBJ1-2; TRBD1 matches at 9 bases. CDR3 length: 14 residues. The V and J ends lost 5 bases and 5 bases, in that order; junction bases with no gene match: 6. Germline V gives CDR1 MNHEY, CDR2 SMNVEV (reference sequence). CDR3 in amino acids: CASSRQGVRYGYTF. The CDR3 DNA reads TGTGCCAGCAGTCGACAGGGGGTGAGGTATGGCTACACCTTC.

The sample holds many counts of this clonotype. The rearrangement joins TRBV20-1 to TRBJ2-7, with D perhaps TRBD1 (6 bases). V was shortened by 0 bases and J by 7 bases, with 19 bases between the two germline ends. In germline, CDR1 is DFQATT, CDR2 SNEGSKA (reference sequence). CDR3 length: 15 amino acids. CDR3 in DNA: TGCAGTGCTAGAGACCTGGCAGCGCCCCAGGGGGAGCAGTACTTC. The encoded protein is CSARDLAAPQGEQYF.

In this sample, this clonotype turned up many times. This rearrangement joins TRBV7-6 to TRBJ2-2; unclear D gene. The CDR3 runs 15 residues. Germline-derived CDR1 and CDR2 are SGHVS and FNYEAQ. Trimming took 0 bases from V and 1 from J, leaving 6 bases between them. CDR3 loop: CASSLAEENTGELFF. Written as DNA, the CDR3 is TGTGCCAGCAGCTTAGCTGAAGAGAACACCGGGGAGCTGTTTTTT.

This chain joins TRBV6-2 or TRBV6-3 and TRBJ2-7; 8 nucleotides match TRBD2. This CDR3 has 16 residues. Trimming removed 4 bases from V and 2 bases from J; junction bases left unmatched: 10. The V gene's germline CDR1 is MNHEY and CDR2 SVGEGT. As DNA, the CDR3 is TGTGCCAGCAGTTCCCGGGGGGGGACCCGTACCTACGAGCAGTACTTC. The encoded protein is CASSSRGGTRTYEQYF.

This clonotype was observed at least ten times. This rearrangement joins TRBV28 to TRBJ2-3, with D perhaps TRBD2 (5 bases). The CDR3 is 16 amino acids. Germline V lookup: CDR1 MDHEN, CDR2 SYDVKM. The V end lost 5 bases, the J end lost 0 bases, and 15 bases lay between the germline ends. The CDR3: CASSPPRRRSTDTQYF. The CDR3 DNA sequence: TGTGCCAGCAGTCCCCCCCGGCGGAGGAGCACAGATACGCAGTATTTT.

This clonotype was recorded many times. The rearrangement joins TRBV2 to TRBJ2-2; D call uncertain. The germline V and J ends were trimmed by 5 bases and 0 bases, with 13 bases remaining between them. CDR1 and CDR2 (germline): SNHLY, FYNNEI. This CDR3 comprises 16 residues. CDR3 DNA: TGTGCCAGCAGTCTTCGGCAGCTTGCGAACACCGGGGAGCTGTTTTTT. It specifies CASSLRQLANTGELFF.

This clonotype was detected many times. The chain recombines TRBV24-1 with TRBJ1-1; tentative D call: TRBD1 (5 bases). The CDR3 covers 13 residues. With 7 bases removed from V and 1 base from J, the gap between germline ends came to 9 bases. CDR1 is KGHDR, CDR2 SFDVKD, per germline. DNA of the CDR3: TGTGCCACCAGAGGGCAGGGGAACACTGAAGCTTTCTTT. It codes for CATRGQGNTEAFF.

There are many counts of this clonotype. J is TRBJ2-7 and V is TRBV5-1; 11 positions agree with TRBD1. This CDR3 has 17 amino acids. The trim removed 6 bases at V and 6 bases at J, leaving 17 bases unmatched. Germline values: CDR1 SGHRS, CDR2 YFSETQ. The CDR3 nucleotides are TGCGCCAGCAAGGAGAAGACCGGGACAGGGGGTTTTGGCGAGCAGTACTTC. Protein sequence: CASKEKTGTGGFGEQYF.

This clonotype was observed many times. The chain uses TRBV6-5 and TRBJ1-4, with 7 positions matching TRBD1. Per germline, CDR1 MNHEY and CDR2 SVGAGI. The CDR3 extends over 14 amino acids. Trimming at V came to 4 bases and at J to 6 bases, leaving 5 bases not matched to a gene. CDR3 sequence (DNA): TGTGCCAGCAGTTCTCAGGGGGACCATGAAAAACTGTTTTTT. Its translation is CASSSQGDHEKLFF.

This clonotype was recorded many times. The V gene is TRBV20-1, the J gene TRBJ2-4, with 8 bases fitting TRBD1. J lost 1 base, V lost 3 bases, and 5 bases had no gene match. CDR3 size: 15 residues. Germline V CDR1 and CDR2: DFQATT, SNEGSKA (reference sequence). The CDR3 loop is CSASSGGSAKNIQYF. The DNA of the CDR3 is TGCAGTGCTAGTTCAGGGGGCTCCGCCAAAAACATTCAGTACTTC.

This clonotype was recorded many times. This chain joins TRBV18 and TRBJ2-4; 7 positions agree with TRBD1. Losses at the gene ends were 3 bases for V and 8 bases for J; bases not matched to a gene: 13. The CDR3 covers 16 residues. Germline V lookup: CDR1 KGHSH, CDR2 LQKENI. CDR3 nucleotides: TGTGCCAGCTCACCCTCCCGGTGGGACAGCGCGGACATTCAGTACTTC. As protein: CASSPSRWDSADIQYF.

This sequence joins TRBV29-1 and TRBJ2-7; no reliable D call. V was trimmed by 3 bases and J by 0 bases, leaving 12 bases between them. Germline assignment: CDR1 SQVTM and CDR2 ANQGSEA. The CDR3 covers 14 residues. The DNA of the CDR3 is TGCAGCGTTGAGGCTGGGCCCGTCTCCTACGAGCAGTACTTC. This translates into CSVEAGPVSYEQYF.

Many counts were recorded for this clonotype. The CDR3 sequence: CASSPGQPRGETQYF. The CDR3 nucleotides are TGTGCCAGCAGTCCCGGACAGCCCCGGGGGGAGACCCAGTACTTC. The gene calls are TRBV2 and TRBJ2-5; D possibly matches TRBD1 or TRBD2 (6 bases each). From germline, CDR1 is SNHLY and CDR2 FYNNEI. There are 15 residues in the CDR3. V lost 5 bases, J lost 5 bases, and 18 bases lay in between.

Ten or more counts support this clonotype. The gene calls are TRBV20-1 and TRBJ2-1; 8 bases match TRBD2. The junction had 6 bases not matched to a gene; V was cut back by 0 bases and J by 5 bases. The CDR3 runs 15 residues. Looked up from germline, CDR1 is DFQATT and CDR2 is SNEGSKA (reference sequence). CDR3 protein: CSARDSLADNNEQFF. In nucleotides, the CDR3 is TGCAGTGCTAGAGATTCACTAGCGGATAACAATGAGCAGTTCTTC.

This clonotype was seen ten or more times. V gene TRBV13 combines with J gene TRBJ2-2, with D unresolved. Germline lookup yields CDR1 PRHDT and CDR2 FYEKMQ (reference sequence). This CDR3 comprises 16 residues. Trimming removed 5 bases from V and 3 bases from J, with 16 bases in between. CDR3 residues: CASSPRAISDTGELFF. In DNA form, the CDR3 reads TGTGCCAGCAGCCCTCGGGCGATTAGTGACACCGGGGAGCTGTTTTTT.

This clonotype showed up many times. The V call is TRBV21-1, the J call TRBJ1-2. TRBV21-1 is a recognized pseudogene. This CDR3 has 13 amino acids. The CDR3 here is CASSKQETYGYTF. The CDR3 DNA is TGTGCCAGCAGCAAACAGGAGACCTATGGCTACACCTTC.

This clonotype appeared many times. The CDR3 region is CSVEGSRSSTDTQYF. CDR3 coding DNA: TGCAGCGTTGAAGGTAGCCGATCTAGCACAGATACGCAGTATTTT. This chain connects TRBV29-1 to TRBJ2-3, with D hard to call. The CDR3 consists of 15 residues. The germline V gene encodes CDR1 SQVTM and CDR2 ANQGSEA. V lost 1 base and J 0 bases, leaving 11 bases between the germline ends.

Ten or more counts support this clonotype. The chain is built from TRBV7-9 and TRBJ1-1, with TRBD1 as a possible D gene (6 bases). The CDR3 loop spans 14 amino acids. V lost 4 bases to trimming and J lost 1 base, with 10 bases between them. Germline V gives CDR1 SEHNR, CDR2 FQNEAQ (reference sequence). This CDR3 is CASSSTGWNTEAFF. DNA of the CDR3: TGTGCCAGCAGCTCGACAGGATGGAACACTGAAGCTTTCTTT.

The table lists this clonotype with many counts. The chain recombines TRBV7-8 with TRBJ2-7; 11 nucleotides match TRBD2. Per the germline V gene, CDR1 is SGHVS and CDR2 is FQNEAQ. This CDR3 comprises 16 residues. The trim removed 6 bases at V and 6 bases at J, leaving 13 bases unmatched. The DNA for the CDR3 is TGTGCCAGCAGTTCCGCTGTAATAGCGGGGGGGACCGAGCAGTACTTC. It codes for CASSSAVIAGGTEQYF.

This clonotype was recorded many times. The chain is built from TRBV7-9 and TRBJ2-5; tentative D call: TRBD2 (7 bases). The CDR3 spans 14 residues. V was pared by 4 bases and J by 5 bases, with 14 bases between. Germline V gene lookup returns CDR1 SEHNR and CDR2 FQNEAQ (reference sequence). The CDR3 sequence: CASSSRGAGETQYF. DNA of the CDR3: TGTGCCAGCAGCTCTCGGGGGGCCGGGGAGACCCAGTACTTC.

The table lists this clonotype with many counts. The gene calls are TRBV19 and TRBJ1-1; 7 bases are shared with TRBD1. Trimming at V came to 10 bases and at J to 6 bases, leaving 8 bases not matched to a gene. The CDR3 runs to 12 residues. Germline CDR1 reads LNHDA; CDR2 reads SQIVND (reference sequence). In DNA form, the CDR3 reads TGTGCCACCCGGACAGGAACCGCTGAAGCTTTCTTT. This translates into CATRTGTAEAFF. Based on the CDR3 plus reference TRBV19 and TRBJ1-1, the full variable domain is DGGITQSPKYLFRKEGQNVTLSCEQNLNHDAMYWYRQDPGQGLRLIYYSQIVNDFQKGDIAEGYSVSREKKESFPLTVTSAQKNPTAFYLCATRTGTAEAFFGQGTRLTVV.

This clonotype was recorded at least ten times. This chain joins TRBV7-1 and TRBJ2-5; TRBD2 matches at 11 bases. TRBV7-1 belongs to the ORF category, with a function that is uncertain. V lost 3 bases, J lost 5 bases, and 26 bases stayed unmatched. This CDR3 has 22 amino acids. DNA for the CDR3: TGTGCCAGCAGCTCTCGGGGTCCACTTTTCACCCGGGCTAGCGGGGGGTTGGAGACCCAGTACTTC. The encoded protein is CASSSRGPLFTRASGGLETQYF.

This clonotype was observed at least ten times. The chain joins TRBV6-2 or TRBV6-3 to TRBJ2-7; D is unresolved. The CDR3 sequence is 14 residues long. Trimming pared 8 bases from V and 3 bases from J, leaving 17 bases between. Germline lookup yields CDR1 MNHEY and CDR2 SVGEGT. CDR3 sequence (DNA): TGTGCCAGCCTAGGTCTCGGATTAAGCTACGAGCAGTACTTC. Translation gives CASLGLGLSYEQYF.

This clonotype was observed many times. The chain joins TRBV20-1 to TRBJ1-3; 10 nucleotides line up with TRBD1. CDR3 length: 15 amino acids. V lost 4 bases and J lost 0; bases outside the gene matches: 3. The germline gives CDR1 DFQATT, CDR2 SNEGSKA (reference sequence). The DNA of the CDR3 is TGCAGTGCTACTGGGACAGGGGTCTCTGGAAACACCATATATTTT. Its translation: CSATGTGVSGNTIYF.

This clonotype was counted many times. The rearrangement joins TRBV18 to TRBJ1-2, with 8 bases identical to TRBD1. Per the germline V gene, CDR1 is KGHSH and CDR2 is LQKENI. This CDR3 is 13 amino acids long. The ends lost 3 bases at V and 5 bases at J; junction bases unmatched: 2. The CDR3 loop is CASSPDRDYGYTF. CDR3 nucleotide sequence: TGTGCCAGCTCACCGGACAGGGATTATGGCTACACCTTC.

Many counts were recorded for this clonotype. This CDR3 reads CASSMFAVFRTNTEAFF. CDR3 nucleotide sequence: TGTGCCAGTAGTATGTTCGCTGTCTTCCGGACTAACACTGAAGCTTTCTTT. The chain combines TRBV19 with TRBJ1-1, with D unclear. This CDR3 is 17 amino acids long. Germline CDR1 is LNHDA and CDR2 is SQIVND (reference sequence). Trimming took 3 bases from V and 2 from J, leaving 19 bases between them.

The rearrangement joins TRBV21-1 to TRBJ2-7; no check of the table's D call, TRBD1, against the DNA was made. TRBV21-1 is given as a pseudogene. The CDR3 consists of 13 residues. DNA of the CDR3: TGTGCCAGCAGCAAAGAGGGCGTAGTCGAGCAGTACTTC. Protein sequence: CASSKEGVVEQYF.

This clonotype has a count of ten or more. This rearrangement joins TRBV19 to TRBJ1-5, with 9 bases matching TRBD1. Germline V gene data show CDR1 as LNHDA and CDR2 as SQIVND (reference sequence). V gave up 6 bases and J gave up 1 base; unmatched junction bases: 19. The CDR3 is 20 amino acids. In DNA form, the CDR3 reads TGTGCCAGTAGCCATGGGATATGGACAGGGGCCTTGAAAAGCAATCAGCCCCAGCATTTT. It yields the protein CASSHGIWTGALKSNQPQHF.